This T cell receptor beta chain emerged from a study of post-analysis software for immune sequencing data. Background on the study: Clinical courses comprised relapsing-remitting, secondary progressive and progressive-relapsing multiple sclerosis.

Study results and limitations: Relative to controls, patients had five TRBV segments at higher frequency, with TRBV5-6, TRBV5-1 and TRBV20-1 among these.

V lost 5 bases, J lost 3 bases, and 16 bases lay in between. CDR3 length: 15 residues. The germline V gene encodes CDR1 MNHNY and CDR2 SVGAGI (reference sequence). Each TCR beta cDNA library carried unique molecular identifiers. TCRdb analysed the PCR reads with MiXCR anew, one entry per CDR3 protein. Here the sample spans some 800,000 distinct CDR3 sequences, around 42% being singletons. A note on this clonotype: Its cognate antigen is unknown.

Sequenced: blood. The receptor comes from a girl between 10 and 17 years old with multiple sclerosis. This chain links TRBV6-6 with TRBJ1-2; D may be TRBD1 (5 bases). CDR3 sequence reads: CASSHPEGRYYGYTF. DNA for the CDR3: TGTGCCAGCAGTCACCCTGAGGGACGGTACTATGGCTACACCTTC.